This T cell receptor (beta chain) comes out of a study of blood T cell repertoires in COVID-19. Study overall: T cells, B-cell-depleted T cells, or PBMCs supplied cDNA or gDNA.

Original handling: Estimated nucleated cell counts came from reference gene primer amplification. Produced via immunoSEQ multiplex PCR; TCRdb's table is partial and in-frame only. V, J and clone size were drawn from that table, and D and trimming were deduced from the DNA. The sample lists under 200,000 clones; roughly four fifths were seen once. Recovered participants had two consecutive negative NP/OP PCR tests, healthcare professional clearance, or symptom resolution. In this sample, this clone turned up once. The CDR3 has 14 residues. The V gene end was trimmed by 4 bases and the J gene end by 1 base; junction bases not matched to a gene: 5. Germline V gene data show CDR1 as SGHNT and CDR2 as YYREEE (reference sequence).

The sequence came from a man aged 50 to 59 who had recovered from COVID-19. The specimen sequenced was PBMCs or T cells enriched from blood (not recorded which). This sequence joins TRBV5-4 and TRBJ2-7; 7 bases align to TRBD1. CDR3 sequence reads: CASSQRTGSYEQYF. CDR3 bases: TGTGCCAGCAGCCAACGGACAGGTTCCTACGAGCAGTACTTC.